This T cell receptor (beta chain) came from a study of cytomegalovirus exposure and HLA in healthy donors. Study results and caveats: Researchers reportedly found TCR beta sequences accurately predicted most subjects' HLA-A and HLA-B alleles. Immune exposure was documented only through CMV serostatus.

The PCR made use of 60 Vbeta and 13 Jbeta primers. Some clones are missing from TCRdb's copy, which holds only in-frame ones; the method was immunoSEQ multiplex PCR. Here the sample table reports more than 50,000 clones. Regarding this clone: What it binds is not known.

This clonotype was sampled from a man aged 18 to 29 in good health and CMV-seropositive. Sequenced: PBMCs.

Here the CDR3 reads CASGFTFDRGRVENTEAFF. CDR3 DNA: TGTGCTAGTGGTTTCACCTTCGACAGGGGGCGTGTAGAGAACACTGAAGCTTTCTTT. This chain joins TRBV12-5 and TRBJ1-1; 10 nucleotides match TRBD1. The CDR3 sequence is 19 residues long. Per the germline V gene, CDR1 is LGHNT and CDR2 is FRNRAP. With V trimmed by 3 bases and J by 1 base, 14 bases remained unmatched.